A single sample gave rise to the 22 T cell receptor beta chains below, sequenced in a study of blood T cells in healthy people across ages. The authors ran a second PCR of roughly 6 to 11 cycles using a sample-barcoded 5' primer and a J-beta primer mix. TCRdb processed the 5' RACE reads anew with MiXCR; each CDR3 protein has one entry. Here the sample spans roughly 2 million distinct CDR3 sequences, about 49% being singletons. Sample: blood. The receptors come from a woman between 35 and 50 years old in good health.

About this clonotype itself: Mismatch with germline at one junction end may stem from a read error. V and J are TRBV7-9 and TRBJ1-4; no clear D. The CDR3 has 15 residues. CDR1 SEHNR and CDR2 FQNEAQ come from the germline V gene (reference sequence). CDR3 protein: CASGLEVVGSEKLFF. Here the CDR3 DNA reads TGTGCCAGCGGCTTAGAGGTGGTGGGGAGTGAAAAACTGTTTTTT. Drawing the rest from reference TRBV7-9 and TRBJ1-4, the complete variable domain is DTGVSQNPRHKITKRGQNVTFRCDPISEHNRLYWYRQTLGQGPEFLTYFQNEAQLEKSRLLSDRFSAERPKGSFSTLEIQRTEQGDSAMYLCASGLEVVGSEKLFFGSGTQLSVL.

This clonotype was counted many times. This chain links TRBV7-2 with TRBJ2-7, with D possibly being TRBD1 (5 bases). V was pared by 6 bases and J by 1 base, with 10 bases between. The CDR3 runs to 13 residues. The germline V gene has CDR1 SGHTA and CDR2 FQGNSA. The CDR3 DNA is TGTGCCAGCAGTGTTACAGGATCCTACGAGCAGTACTTC. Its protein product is CASSVTGSYEQYF.

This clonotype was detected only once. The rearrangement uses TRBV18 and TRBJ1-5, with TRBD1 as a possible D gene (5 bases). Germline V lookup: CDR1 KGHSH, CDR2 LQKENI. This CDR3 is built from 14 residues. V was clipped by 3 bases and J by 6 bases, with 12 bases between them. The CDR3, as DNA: TGTGCCAGCTCACCGGGGGGGTCGGGTCAGCCCCAGCATTTT. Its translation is CASSPGGSGQPQHF.

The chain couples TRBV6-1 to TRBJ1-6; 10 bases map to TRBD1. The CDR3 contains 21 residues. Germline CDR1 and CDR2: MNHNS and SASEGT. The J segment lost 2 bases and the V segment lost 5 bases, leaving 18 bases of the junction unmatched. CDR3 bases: TGTGCCAGCAGTCCCCCATGGACAGGGGGTTTCTTCATTGCCTATAATTCACCCCTCCACTTT. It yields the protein CASSPPWTGGFFIAYNSPLHF.

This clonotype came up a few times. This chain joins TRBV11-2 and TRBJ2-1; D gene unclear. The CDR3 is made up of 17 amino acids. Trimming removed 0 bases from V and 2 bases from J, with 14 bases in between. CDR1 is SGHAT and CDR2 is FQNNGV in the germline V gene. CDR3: CASSLDQRITTYNEQFF. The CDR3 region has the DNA TGTGCCAGCAGCTTAGATCAGCGTATTACCACCTACAATGAGCAGTTCTTC.

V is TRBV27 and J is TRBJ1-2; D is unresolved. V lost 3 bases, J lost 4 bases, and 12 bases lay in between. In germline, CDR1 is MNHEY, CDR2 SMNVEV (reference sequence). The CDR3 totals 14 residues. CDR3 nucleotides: TGTGCCAGCAGTTTGAAGGACGGATTCTATGGCTACACCTTC. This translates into CASSLKDGFYGYTF.

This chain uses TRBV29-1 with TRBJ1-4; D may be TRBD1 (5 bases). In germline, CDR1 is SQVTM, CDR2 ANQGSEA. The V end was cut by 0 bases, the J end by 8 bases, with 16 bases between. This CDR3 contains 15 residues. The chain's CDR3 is CSVEERGGSPEKLFF. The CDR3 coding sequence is TGCAGCGTTGAAGAGAGGGGTGGGAGCCCCGAAAAACTGTTTTTT.

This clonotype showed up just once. CDR3 DNA sequence: TGTGCCAGTAGTATAGATCGGAGGGCAGGCTATTACAATCAGCCCCAGCATTTT. Residues: CASSIDRRAGYYNQPQHF. The chain has TRBV19 and TRBJ1-5; D gene uncertain. The CDR3 has 18 amino acids. Germline V gene sequence: CDR1 LNHDA, CDR2 SQIVND (reference sequence). The germline V and J ends were trimmed by 0 bases and 3 bases, with 18 bases remaining between them.

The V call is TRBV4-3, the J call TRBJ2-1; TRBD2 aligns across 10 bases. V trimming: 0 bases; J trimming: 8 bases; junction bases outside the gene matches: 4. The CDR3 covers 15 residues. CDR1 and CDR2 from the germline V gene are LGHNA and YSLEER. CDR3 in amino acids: CASSQELTSGYEQFF. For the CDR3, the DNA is TGCGCCAGCAGCCAAGAGTTGACTAGCGGGTATGAGCAGTTCTTC.

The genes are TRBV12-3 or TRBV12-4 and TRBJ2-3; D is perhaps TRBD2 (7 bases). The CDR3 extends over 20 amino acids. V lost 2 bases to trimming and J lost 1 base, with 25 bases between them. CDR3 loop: CASSLRFGGGRATRTDTQYF. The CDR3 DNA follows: TGTGCCAGCAGTTTAAGGTTCGGCGGGGGCAGAGCCACCCGCACAGATACGCAGTATTTT.

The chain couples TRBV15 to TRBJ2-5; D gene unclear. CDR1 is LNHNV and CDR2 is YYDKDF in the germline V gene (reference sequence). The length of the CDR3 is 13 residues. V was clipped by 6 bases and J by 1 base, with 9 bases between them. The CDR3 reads CATSLQVQETQYF. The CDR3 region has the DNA TGTGCCACCAGTCTTCAGGTCCAAGAGACCCAGTACTTC. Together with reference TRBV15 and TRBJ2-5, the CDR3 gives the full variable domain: DAMVIQNPRYQVTQFGKPVTLSCSQTLNHNVMYWYQQKSSQAPKLLFHYYDKDFNNEADTPDNFQSRRPNTSFCFLDIRSPGLGDTAMYLCATSLQVQETQYFGPGTRLLVL.

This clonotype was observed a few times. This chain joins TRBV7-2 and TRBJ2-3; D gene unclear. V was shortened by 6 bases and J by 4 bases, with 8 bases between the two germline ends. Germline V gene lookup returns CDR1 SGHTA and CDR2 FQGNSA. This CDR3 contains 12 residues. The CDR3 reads CASRKLADTQYF. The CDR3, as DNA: TGTGCCAGCAGAAAACTGGCAGATACGCAGTATTTT. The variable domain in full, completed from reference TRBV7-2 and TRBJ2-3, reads GAGVSQSPSNKVTEKGKDVELRCDPISGHTALYWYRQSLGQGLEFLIYFQGNSAPDKSGLPSDRFSAERTGGSVSTLTIQRTQQEDSAVYLCASRKLADTQYFGPGTRLTVL.

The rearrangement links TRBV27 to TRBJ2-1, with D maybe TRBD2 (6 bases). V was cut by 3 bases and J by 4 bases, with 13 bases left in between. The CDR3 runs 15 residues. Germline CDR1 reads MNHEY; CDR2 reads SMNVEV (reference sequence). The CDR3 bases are TGTGCCAGCAGTTTGTCCACGGAGGGTTACAATGAGCAGTTCTTC. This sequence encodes CASSLSTEGYNEQFF.

The CDR3 protein is CASSLAVRGVQETQYF. DNA for the CDR3: TGCGCCAGCAGCTTGGCCGTGCGGGGGGTCCAAGAGACCCAGTACTTC. The genes are TRBV5-1 and TRBJ2-5; TRBD2 aligns across 8 bases. The CDR3 has 16 residues. Germline V gene sequence: CDR1 SGHRS, CDR2 YFSETQ. The V segment lost 0 bases and the J segment 1 base; nucleotides outside the gene matches: 5.

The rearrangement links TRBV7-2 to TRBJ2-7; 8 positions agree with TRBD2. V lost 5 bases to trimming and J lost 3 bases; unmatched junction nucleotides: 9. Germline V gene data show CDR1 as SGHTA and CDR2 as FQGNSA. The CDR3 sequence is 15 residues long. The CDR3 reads CASSQGPGGNYEQYF. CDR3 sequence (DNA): TGTGCCAGCAGCCAAGGGCCGGGGGGGAACTACGAGCAGTACTTC.

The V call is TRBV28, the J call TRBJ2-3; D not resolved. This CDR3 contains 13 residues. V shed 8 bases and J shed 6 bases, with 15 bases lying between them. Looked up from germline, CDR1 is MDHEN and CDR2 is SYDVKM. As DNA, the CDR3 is TGTGCCAGCTCCGGGCCAGTGTTGGATACGCAGTATTTT. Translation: CASSGPVLDTQYF.

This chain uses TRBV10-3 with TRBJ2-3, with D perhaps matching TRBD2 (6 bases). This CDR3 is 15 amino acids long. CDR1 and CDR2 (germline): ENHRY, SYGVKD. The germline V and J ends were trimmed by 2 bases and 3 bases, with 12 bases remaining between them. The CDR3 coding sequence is TGTGCCATCAGTGAGACCCAGGGAGGTACAGATACGCAGTATTTT. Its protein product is CAISETQGGTDTQYF.

Here the CDR3 DNA reads TGTGCCAGCAGATTCAGACCGGGGGCTTCACCCCTCCACTTT. It yields the protein CASRFRPGASPLHF. This chain links TRBV6-5 with TRBJ1-6, with D perhaps matching TRBD1 (6 bases). From germline, CDR1 is MNHEY and CDR2 SVGAGI. Trimming removed 6 bases from V and 9 bases from J, with 15 bases in between. This CDR3 is built from 14 residues.

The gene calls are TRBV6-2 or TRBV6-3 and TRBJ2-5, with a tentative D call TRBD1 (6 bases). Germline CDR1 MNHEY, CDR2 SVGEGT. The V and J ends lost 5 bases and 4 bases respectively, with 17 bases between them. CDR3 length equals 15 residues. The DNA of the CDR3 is TGTGCCAGCAGTGGGGACACCCGGCGGGCAGAGACCCAGTACTTC. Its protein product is CASSGDTRRAETQYF.

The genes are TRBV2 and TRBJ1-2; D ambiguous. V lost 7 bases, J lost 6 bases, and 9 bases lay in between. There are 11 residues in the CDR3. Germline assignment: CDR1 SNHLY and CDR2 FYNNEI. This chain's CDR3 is CASITSDGYTF. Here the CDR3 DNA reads TGTGCCAGCATCACATCGGATGGCTACACCTTC.

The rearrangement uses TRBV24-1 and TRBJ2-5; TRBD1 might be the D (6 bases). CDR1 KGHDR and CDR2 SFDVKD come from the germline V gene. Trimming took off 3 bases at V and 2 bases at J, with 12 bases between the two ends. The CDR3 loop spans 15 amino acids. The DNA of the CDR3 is TGTGCCACCAGTGATAAGAGACAGGCTCAAGAGACCCAGTACTTC. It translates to CATSDKRQAQETQYF.

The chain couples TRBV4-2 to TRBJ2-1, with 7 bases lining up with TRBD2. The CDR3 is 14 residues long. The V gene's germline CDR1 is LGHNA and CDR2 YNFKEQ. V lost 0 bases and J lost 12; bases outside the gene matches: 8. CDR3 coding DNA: TGTGCCAGCAGCCAAGATGTGGCGGGGGAAAGGCAGTTCTTC. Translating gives CASSQDVAGERQFF.